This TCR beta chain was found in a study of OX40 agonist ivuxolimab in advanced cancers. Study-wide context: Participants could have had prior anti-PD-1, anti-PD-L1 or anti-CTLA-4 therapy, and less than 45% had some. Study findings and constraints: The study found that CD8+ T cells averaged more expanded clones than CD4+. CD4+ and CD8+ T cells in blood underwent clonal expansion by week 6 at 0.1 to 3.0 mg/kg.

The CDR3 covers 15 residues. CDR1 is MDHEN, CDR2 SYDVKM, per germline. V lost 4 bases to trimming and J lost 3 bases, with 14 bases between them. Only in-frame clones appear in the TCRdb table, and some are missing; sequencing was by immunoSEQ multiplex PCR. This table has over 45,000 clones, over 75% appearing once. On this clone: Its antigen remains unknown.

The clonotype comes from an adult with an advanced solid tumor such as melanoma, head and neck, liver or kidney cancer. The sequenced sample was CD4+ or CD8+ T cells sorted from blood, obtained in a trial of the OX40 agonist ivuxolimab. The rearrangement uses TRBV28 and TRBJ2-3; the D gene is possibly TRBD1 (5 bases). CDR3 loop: CASSSPPAGTDTQYF. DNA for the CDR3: TGTGCCAGCAGTTCCCCGCCGGCAGGGACAGATACGCAGTATTTT.